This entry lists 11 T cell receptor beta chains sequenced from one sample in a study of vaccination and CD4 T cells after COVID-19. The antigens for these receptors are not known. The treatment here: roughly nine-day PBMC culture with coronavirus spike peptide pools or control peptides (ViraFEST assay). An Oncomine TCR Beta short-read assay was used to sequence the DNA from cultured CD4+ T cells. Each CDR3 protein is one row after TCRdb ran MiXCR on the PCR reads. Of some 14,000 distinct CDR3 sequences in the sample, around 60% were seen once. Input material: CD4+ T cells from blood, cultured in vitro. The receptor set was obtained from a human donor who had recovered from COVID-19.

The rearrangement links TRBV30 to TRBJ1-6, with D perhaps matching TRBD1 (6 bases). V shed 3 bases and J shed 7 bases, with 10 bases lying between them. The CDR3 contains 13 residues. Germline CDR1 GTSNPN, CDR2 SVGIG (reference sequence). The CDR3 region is CAWRLGGNSPLHF. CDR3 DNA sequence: TGTGCCTGGAGGCTAGGGGGAAATTCACCCCTCCACTTT. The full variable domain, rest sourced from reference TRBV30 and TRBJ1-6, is SQTIHQWPATLVQPVGSPLSLECTVEGTSNPNLYWYRQAAGRGLQLLFYSVGIGQISSEVPQNLSASRPQDRQFILSSKKLLLSDSGFYLCAWRLGGNSPLHFGNGTRLTVT.

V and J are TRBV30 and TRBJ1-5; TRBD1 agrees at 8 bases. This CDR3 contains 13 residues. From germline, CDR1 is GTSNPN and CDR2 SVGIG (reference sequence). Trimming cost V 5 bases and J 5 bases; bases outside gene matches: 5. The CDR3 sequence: CAWSDRGDQPQHF. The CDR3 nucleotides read TGTGCCTGGTCCGACAGGGGAGATCAGCCCCAGCATTTT.

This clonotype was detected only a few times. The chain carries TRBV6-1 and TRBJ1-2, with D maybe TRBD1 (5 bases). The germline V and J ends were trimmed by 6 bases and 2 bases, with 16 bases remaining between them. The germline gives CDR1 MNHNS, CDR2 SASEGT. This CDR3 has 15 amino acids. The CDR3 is CASRTTGTANYGYTF. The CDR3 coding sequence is TGTGCCAGCAGGACTACCGGGACGGCGAACTATGGCTACACCTTC.

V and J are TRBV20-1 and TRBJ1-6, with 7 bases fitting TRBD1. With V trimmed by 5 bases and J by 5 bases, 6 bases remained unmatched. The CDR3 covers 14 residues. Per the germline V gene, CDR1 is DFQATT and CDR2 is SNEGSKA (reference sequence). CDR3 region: CSARPGTDNSPLHF. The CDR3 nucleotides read TGCAGTGCTCGTCCGGGGACAGATAATTCACCCCTCCACTTT.

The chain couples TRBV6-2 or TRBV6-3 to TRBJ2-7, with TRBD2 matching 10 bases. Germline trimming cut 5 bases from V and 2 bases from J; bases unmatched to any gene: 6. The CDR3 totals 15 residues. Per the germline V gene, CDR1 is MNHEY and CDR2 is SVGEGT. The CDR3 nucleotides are TGTGCCAGCAGTGACCTAGCGGGGGCTACCTACGAGCAGTACTTC. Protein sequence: CASSDLAGATYEQYF.

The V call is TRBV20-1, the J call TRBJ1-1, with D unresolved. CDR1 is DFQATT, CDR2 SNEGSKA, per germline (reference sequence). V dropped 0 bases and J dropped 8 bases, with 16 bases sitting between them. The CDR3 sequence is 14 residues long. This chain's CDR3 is CSARDSVRELEAFF. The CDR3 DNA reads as TGCAGTGCTAGAGATTCTGTTAGGGAGTTGGAAGCTTTCTTT.

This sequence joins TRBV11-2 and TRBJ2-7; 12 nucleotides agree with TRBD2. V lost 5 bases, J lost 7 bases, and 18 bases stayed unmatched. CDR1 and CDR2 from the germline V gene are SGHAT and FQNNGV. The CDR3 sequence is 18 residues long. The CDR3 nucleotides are TGTGCCAGCAGCCCAAAACTCAGACTAGCGGGAGCCTCAAGGGAGCAGTACTTC. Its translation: CASSPKLRLAGASREQYF.

This chain's CDR3 is CASSPVQPTDTQYF. In nucleotides, the CDR3 is TGTGCCAGCAGCCCCGTGCAGCCCACAGATACGCAGTATTTT. The rearrangement joins TRBV7-9 to TRBJ2-3; D is unresolved. CDR3 length equals 14 residues. Germline assignment: CDR1 SEHNR and CDR2 FQNEAQ (reference sequence). V was cut by 5 bases and J by 2 bases, with 11 bases left in between.

The CDR3 spells CASSSTRFHSYEQYF. The CDR3 DNA reads TGTGCCAGCAGCTCGACTCGGTTCCATTCCTACGAGCAGTACTTC. The genes are TRBV7-8 and TRBJ2-7; D ambiguous. The CDR3 extends over 15 amino acids. Germline V gene sequence: CDR1 SGHVS, CDR2 FQNEAQ. V lost 4 bases, J lost 1 base, and 14 bases lay in between.

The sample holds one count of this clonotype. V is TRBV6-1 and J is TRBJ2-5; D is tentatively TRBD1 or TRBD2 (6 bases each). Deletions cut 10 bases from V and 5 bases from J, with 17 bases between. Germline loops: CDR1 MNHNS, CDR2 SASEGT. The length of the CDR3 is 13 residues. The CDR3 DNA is TGTGCCACCTCGGGCCAGGGGAGGGAGACCCAGTACTTC. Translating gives CATSGQGRETQYF.

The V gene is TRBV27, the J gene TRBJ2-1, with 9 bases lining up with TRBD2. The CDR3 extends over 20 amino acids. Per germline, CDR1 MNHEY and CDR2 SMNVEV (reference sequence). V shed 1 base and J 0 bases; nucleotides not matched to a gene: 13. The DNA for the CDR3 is TGTGCCAGCAGTTTATTCGCCTTAGCGGGAGAGGGAATCTCCTACAATGAGCAGTTCTTC. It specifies CASSLFALAGEGISYNEQFF.